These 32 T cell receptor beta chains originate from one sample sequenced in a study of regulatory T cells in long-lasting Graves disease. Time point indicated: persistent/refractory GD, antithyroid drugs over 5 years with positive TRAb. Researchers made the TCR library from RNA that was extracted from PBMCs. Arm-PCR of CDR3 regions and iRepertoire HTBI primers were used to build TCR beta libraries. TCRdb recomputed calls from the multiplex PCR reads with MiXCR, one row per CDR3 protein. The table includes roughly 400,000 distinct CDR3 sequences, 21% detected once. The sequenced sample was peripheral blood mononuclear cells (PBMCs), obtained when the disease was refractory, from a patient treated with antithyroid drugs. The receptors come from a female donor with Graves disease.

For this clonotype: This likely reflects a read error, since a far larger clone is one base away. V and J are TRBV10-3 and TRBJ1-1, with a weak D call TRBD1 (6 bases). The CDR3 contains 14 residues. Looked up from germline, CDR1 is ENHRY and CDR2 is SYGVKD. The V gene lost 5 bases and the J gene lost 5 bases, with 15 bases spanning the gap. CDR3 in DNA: TGTGCCATCAGTTGGGGGGTGGGGGCTACTGAAGCTTTCTTT. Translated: CAISWGVGATEAFF.

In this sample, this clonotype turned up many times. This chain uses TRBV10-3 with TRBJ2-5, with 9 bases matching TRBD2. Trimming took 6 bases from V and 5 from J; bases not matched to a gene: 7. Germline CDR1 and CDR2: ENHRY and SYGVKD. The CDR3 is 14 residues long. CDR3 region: CAISPTSGLETQYF. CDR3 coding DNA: TGTGCCATCAGCCCGACTAGCGGACTGGAGACCCAGTACTTC.

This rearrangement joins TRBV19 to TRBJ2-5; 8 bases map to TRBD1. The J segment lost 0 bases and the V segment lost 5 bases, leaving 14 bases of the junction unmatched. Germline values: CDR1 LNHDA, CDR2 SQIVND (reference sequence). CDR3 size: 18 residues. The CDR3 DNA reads TGTGCCAGTAGTCCTGGACAGGGCGCGTTTCGTCACCAAGAGACCCAGTACTTC. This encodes CASSPGQGAFRHQETQYF. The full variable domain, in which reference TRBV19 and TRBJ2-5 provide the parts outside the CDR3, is DGGITQSPKYLFRKEGQNVTLSCEQNLNHDAMYWYRQDPGQGLRLIYYSQIVNDFQKGDIAEGYSVSREKKESFPLTVTSAQKNPTAFYLCASSPGQGAFRHQETQYFGPGTRLLVL.

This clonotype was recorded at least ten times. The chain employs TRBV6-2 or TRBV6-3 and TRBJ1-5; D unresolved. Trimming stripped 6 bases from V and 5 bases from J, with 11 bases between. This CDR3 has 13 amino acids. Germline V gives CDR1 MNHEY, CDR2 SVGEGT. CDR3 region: CASRKTVYQPQHF. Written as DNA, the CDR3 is TGTGCCAGCAGGAAAACAGTTTATCAGCCCCAGCATTTT.

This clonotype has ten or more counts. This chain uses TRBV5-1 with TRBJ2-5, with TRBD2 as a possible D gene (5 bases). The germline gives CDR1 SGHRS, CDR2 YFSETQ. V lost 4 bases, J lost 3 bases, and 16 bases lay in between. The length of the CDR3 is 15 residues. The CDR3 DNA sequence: TGCGCCAGCAGCCCCCCCCAGTGGACTGAAGAGACCCAGTACTTC. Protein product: CASSPPQWTEETQYF. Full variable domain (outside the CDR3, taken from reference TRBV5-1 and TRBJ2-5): KAGVTQTPRYLIKTRGQQVTLSCSPISGHRSVSWYQQTPGQGLQFLFEYFSETQRNKGNFPGRFSGRQFSNSRSEMNVSTLELGDSALYLCASSPPQWTEETQYFGPGTRLLVL.

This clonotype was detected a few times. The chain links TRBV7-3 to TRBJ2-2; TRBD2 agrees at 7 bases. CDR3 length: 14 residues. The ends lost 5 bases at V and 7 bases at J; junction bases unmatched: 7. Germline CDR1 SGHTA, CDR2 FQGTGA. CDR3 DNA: TGTGCCAGCAGCGTGGGACTATCGGACGGGGAGCTGTTTTTT. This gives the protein CASSVGLSDGELFF.

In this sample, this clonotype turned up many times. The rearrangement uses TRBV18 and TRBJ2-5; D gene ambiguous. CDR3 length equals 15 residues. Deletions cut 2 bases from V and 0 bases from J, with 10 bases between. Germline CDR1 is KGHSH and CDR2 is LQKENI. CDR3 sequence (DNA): TGTGCCAGCTCACCAAGTACAACGTACCAAGAGACCCAGTACTTC. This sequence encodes CASSPSTTYQETQYF.

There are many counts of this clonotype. In DNA, the CDR3 is TGTGCCAGCAGTTTGACAGGGCTGGTAAACATTCAGTACTTC. This gives the protein CASSLTGLVNIQYF. This chain connects TRBV28 to TRBJ2-4, with 7 bases aligning to TRBD1. This CDR3 is built from 14 residues. Per the germline V gene, CDR1 is MDHEN and CDR2 is SYDVKM. With 3 bases clipped from V and 6 bases from J, the junction kept 5 bases outside the gene matches. Full variable domain (outside the CDR3, taken from reference TRBV28 and TRBJ2-4): DVKVTQSSRYLVKRTGEKVFLECVQDMDHENMFWYRQDPGLGLRLIYFSYDVKMKEKGDIPEGYSVSREKKERFSLILESASTNQTSMYLCASSLTGLVNIQYFGAGTRLSVL.

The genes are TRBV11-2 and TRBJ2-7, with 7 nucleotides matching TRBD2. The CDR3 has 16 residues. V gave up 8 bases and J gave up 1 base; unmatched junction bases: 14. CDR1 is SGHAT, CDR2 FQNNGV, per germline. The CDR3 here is CASGAGRGSGSYEQYF. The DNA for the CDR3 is TGTGCCAGCGGTGCTGGACGCGGGAGTGGGTCCTACGAGCAGTACTTC.

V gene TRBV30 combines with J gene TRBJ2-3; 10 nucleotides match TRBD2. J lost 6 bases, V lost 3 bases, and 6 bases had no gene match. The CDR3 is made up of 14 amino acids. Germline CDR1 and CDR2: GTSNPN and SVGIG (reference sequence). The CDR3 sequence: CAWSAGTSADTQYF. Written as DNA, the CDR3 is TGTGCCTGGAGCGCCGGGACTAGCGCTGATACGCAGTATTTT.

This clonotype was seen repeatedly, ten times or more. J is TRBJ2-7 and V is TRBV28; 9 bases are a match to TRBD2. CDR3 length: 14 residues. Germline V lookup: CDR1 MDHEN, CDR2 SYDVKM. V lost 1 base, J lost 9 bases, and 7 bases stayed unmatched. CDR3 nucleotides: TGTGCCAGCAGTTTATCCGGTAGCGGGAGTAGGCAGTACTTC. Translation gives CASSLSGSGSRQYF.

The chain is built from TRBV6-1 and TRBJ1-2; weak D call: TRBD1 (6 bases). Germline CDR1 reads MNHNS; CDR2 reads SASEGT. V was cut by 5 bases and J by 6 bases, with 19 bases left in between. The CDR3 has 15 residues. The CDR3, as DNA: TGTGCCAGCAGTCGCGAACAGGGAAGCTATAATGGCTACACCTTC. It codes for CASSREQGSYNGYTF.

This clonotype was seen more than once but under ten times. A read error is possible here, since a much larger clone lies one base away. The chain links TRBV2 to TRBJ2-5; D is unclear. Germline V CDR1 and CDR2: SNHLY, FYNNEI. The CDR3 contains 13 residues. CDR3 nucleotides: TGTGCCTGCAGTGTTGGATGGCGGGAGACCCAGTACTTC. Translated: CACSVGWRETQYF.

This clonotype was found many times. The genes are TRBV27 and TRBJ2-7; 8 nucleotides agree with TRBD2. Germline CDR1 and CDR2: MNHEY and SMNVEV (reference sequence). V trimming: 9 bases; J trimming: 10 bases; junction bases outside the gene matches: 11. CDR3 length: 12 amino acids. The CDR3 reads CASAGGLHVQYF. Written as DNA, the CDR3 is TGTGCCAGTGCGGGGGGACTCCACGTCCAGTACTTC.

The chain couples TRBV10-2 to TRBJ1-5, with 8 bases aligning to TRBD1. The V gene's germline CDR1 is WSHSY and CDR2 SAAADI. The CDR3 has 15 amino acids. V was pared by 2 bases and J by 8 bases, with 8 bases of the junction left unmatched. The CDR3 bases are TGCGCCAGCAGTGAGCGGACAGGGACTGAGGAGCCCCAGCATTTT. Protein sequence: CASSERTGTEEPQHF.

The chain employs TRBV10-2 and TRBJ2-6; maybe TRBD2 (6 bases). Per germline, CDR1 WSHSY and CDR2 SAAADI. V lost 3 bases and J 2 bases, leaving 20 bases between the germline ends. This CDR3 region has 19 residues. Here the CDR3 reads CASSDTTGVAQAGANVLTF. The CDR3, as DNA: TGCGCCAGCAGTGATACAACGGGAGTGGCGCAGGCTGGGGCCAACGTCCTGACTTTC.

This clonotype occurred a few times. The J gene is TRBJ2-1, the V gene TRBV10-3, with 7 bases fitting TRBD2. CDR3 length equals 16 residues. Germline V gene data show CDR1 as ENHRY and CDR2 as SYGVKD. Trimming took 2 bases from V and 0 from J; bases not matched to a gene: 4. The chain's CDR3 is CAISEASGSSYNEQFF. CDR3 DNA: TGTGCCATCAGTGAGGCTAGCGGAAGCTCCTACAATGAGCAGTTCTTC.

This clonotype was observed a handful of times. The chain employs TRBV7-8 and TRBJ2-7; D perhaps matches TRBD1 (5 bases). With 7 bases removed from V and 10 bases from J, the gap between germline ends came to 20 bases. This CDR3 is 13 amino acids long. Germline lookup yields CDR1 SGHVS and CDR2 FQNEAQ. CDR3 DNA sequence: TGTGCCAGCACCCCTCAGCAGGGTAGGAAACAGTACTTC. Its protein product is CASTPQQGRKQYF.

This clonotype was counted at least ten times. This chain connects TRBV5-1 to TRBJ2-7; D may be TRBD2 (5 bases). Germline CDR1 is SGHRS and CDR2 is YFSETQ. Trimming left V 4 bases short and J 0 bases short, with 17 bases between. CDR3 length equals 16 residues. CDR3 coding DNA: TGCGCCAGCAGCCCACATAGCGACGGATTCTCCTACGAGCAGTACTTC. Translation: CASSPHSDGFSYEQYF.

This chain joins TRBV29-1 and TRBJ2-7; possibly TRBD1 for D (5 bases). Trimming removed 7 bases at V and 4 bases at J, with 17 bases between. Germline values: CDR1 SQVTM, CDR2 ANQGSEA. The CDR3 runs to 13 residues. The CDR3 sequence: CSADFRDSYEQYF. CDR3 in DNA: TGCAGCGCCGATTTCAGGGATTCTTACGAGCAGTACTTC.

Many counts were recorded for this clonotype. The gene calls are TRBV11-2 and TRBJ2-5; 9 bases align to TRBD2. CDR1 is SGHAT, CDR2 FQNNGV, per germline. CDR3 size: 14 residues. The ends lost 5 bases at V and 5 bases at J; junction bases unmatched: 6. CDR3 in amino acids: CASSHRTSVETQYF. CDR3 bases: TGTGCCAGCAGCCACCGGACTAGCGTTGAGACCCAGTACTTC. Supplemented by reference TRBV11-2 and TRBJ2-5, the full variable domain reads EAGVAQSPRYKIIEKRQSVAFWCNPISGHATLYWYQQILGQGPKLLIQFQNNGVVDDSQLPKDRFSAERLKGVDSTLKIQPAKLEDSAVYLCASSHRTSVETQYFGPGTRLLVL.

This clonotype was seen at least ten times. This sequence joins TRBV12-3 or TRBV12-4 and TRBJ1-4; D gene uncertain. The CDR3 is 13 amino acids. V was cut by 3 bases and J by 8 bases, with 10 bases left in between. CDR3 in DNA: TGTGCCAGCAGTTTCCCCGGTGGGGAAAAACTGTTTTTT. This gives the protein CASSFPGGEKLFF.

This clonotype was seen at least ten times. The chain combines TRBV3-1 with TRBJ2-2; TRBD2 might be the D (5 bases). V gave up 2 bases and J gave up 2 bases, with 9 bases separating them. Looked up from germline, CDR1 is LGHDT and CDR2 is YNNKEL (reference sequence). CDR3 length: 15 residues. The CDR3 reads CASSQWAGNTGELFF. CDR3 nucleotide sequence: TGTGCCAGCAGCCAATGGGCGGGCAACACCGGGGAGCTGTTTTTT.

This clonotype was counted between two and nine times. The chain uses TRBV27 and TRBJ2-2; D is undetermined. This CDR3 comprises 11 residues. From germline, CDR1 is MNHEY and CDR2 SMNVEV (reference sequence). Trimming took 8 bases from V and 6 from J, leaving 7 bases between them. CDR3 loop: CASWFSGELFF. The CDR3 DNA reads TGTGCCAGCTGGTTTTCCGGGGAGCTGTTTTTT.

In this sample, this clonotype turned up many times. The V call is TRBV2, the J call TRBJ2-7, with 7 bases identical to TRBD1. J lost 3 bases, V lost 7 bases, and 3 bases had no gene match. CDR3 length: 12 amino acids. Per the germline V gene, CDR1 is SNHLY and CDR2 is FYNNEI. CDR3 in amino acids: CASNRGNYEQYF. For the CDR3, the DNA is TGTGCCAGCAACAGGGGCAACTACGAGCAGTACTTC.

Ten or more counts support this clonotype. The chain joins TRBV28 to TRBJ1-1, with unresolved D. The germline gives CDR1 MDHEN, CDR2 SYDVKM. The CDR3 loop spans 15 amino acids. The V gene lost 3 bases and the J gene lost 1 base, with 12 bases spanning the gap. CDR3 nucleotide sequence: TGTGCCAGCAGTTTCACAGAGGACTCGAACACTGAAGCTTTCTTT. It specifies CASSFTEDSNTEAFF. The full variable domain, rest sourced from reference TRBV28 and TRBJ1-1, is DVKVTQSSRYLVKRTGEKVFLECVQDMDHENMFWYRQDPGLGLRLIYFSYDVKMKEKGDIPEGYSVSREKKERFSLILESASTNQTSMYLCASSFTEDSNTEAFFGQGTRLTVV.

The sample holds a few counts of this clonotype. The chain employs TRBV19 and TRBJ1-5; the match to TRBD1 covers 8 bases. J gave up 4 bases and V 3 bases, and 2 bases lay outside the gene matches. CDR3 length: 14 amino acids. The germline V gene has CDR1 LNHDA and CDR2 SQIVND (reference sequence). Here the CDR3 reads CASSMTGENQPQHF. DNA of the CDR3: TGTGCCAGTAGTATGACAGGGGAAAATCAGCCCCAGCATTTT. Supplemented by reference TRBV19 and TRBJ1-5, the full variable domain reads DGGITQSPKYLFRKEGQNVTLSCEQNLNHDAMYWYRQDPGQGLRLIYYSQIVNDFQKGDIAEGYSVSREKKESFPLTVTSAQKNPTAFYLCASSMTGENQPQHFGDGTRLSIL.

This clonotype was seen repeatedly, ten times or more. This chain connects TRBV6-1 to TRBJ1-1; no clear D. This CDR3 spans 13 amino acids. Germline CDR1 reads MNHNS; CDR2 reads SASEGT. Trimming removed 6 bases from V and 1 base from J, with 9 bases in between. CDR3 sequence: CASRDLANTEAFF. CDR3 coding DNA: TGTGCCAGCAGGGACTTGGCGAACACTGAAGCTTTCTTT.

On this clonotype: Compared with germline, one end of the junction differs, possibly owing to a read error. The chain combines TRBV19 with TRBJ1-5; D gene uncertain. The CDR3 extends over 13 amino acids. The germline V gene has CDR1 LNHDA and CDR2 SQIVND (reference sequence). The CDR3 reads CASSPQLSPPSDF. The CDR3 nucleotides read TGTGCCAGTTCCCCCCAACTGTCGCCTCCTTCAGATTTT.

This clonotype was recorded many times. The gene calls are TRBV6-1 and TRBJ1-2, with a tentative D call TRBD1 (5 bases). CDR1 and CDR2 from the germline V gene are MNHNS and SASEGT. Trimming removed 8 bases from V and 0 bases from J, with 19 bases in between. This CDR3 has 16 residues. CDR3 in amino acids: CASRLTVTDANYGYTF. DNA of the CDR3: TGTGCCAGCCGATTGACAGTGACAGATGCTAACTATGGCTACACCTTC.

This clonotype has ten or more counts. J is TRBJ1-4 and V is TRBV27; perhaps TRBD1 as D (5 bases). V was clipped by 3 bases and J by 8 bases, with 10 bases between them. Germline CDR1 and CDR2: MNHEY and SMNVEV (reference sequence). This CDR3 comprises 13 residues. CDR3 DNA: TGTGCCAGCAGTTTTATGGAGGGGGAAAAACTGTTTTTT. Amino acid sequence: CASSFMEGEKLFF. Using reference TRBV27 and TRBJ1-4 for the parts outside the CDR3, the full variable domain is EAQVTQNPRYLITVTGKKLTVTCSQNMNHEYMSWYRQDPGLGLRQIYYSMNVEVTDKGDVPEGYKVSRKEKRNFPLILESPSPNQTSLYFCASSFMEGEKLFFGSGTQLSVL.

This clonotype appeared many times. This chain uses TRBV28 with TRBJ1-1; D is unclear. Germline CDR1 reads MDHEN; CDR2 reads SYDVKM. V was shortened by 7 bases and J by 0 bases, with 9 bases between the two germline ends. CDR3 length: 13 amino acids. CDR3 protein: CASNPSMNTEAFF. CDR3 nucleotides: TGTGCCAGCAACCCATCTATGAACACTGAAGCTTTCTTT.